This T cell receptor beta chain comes out of a study of blood T cell repertoires in COVID-19. Whole-study context: The United States, Italy and Spain were the sources of the acute and convalescent COVID-19 samples. T cells, B-cell-depleted T cells, or PBMCs provided the cDNA or gDNA that served as material.

Clones were sequenced by immunoSEQ multiplex PCR, and TCRdb holds only the in-frame ones, with some missing. This table holds about 13,000 clones, around 91% found once. Germline-derived CDR1 and CDR2 are PRHDT and FYEKMQ (reference sequence). The germline V and J ends were trimmed by 4 bases and 7 bases, with 8 bases remaining between them. There are 11 residues in the CDR3. This clone was picked up one time. This TCR derives from a human donor with active COVID-19. The donor label of this sample is uncertain. Material: peripheral blood. This chain connects TRBV13 to TRBJ2-7, with D possibly matching TRBD1 (6 bases). CDR3 in amino acids: CASSSDREQYF. The CDR3 DNA reads TGTGCCAGCAGCTCGGACAGAGAGCAGTACTTC.